This TCR beta chain was sequenced for a study of blood T cells in healthy people across ages. A sample-barcoded 5' primer and a J-beta primer mix were used in a second PCR of roughly 6 to 11 cycles. TCRdb recomputed calls from the 5' RACE reads with MiXCR, one row per CDR3 protein. The sample lists roughly 1.9 million distinct CDR3 sequences, more than 35% occurring once. J was trimmed by 5 bases and V by 6 bases; bases with no gene match: 6. The germline V gene encodes CDR1 SGHAT and CDR2 FQNNGV. This CDR3 spans 13 amino acids. The chain uses TRBV11-2 and TRBJ2-7; 8 nucleotides align to TRBD2. The sample comprised blood. The TCR comes from a human donor in good health. CDR3 bases: TGTGCCAGCAGGGGACTAGGTCCCAACGAGCAGTACTTC. Translating gives CASRGLGPNEQYF.